This is a list of T cell receptor beta chains from one sample in a study of T cell responses to AZD1222 COVID-19 vaccine. The repertoire was sequenced with immunoSEQ multiplex PCR; TCRdb's copy has only in-frame clones and lacks some. Among 100,000 to 150,000 clones listed, 80% to 90% were seen once. This material consisted of peripheral blood, taken 28 days after the second AZD1222 dose. These receptors came from an adult who received the AZD1222 COVID-19 vaccine. Both conserved end residues are part of each CDR3.

v_call cdr3_aa
TRBV7-2 CASSLAGLATYNEQFF
TRBV6-2/TRBV6-3 CASSPREGGYTF
TRBV2 CASSANSPVGDTQYF
TRBV5-4 CASSLGQNYEQYF
TRBV24-1 CATSDPSSGTDTQYF
TRBV4-3 CASSLGTGEKLFF
TRBV11-2 CASSSNKAGGTQYF
TRBV6-5 CASSNLNRYTEAFF
TRBV10-2 CASSVGFEQYF
TRBV19 CASSIVAGQGNTEAFF
TRBV19 CASSIGGGYGYTF
TRBV7-2 CASIPGAGLTYEQYF
TRBV6-5 CASSYQRGRTDTQYF
TRBV7-9 CASSRIRDTEAFF
TRBV7-8 CASSRGREGTEAFF
TRBV12-3/TRBV12-4 CASSRVEDTEAFF
TRBV7-9 CASSLGDRELDEQYF
TRBV7-2 CASGKIVFGEQYF
TRBV5-8 CASSLGGSGNTIYF
TRBV6-6 CASSYRGGPGNTIYF
TRBV7-9 CASSPGQGFGEPQHF
TRBV6-5 CASKRDSYNYGYTF
TRBV5-1 CASRHNSYEQYF
TRBV18 CASSPPGGAKGNTIYF
TRBV10-2 CASGEGNSPLHF
TRBV20-1 CSASLLGGKGYGYTF
TRBV5-6 CASSSRDGFEQYF
TRBV5-1 CASSSQDSSSTLHF
TRBV7-9 CASSLYRGSSYEQYF
TRBV19 CASSIGPGGSQPQHF
TRBV6-5 CASSYSTGAGGYTF
TRBV28 CAIRPSRGGVTGELFF
TRBV5-1 CASSLGVSGNTIYF
TRBV6-2/TRBV6-3 CASSNPGQGLSKQYF
TRBV11-2 CASRVSSYNSPLHF
TRBV7-7 CASSLDNTWGTDNEQFF
TRBV6-6 CAGGDQPQHF
TRBV19 CASSMTGINYNEQFF